The 18 T cell receptor beta chains below were found in one sample sequenced in a study of cytomegalovirus exposure and HLA in healthy donors. With 60 Vbeta and 13 Jbeta primers, the PCR was carried out. This table comes from immunoSEQ multiplex PCR, and its TCRdb copy is limited to in-frame clones, with some not included. Of over 55,000 clones listed, 70% are singletons. The sample consisted of PBMCs. These receptors came from a woman in her forties or fifties in good health and CMV-seropositive.

V and J are TRBV27 and TRBJ2-1, with 8 bases that match TRBD2. With 0 bases clipped from V and 0 bases from J, the junction kept 4 bases outside the gene matches. The CDR3 covers 17 residues. Per germline, CDR1 MNHEY and CDR2 SMNVEV (reference sequence). CDR3 coding DNA: TGTGCCAGCAGTTTATCGGTCGGGAGGGGCTCCTACAATGAGCAGTTCTTC. This sequence encodes CASSLSVGRGSYNEQFF.

V is TRBV7-2 and J is TRBJ1-5; the match to TRBD1 covers 8 bases. Per germline, CDR1 SGHTA and CDR2 FQGNSA. The junction had 11 bases not matched to a gene; V was cut back by 5 bases and J by 8 bases. The CDR3 spans 15 residues. For the CDR3, the DNA is TGTGCCAGCAGCGTGGGACAGGCAAGCCCAAAGCCCCAGCATTTT. Its translation is CASSVGQASPKPQHF. Drawing the rest from reference TRBV7-2 and TRBJ1-5, the complete variable domain is GAGVSQSPSNKVTEKGKDVELRCDPISGHTALYWYRQSLGQGLEFLIYFQGNSAPDKSGLPSDRFSAERTGGSVSTLTIQRTQQEDSAVYLCASSVGQASPKPQHFGDGTRLSIL.

J is TRBJ1-2 and V is TRBV14; 7 nucleotides align to TRBD1. Germline CDR1 is SGHDN and CDR2 is FVKESK. J gave up 7 bases and V 3 bases, and 5 bases lay outside the gene matches. The CDR3 covers 13 residues. DNA of the CDR3: TGTGCCAGCAGCCAGGACGACAGGGCTGGCTACACCTTC. Its translation: CASSQDDRAGYTF.

The chain links TRBV11-3 to TRBJ2-1; 15 nucleotides line up with TRBD2. Germline CDR1 and CDR2: SGHNT and YENEEA. The CDR3 spans 19 residues. J lost 4 bases, V lost 5 bases, and 12 bases had no gene match. The CDR3 DNA follows: TGTGCCAGCAGCAAAGGACTAGCGGGAGGGCCTTTAGGATACAATGAGCAGTTCTTC. Amino acid sequence: CASSKGLAGGPLGYNEQFF.

This clone came up once. The chain carries TRBV28 and TRBJ2-7; D gene unclear. Looked up from germline, CDR1 is MDHEN and CDR2 is SYDVKM. The CDR3 length is 10 residues. V was pared by 10 bases and J by 6 bases, with 10 bases between. CDR3 protein: CATREIEQYF. The CDR3, as DNA: TGTGCCACGAGAGAGATCGAGCAGTACTTC.

This rearrangement joins TRBV25-1 to TRBJ1-4; 9 bases are a match to TRBD1. This CDR3 is 14 amino acids long. Germline CDR1 is MGHDK and CDR2 is SYGVNS. The V and J ends lost 1 base and 8 bases, in that order; junction bases with no gene match: 2. CDR3 in DNA: TGTGCCAGCAGTGAATGGGACAGGGTCGAAAAACTGTTTTTT. Its translation: CASSEWDRVEKLFF.

This clone appeared a single time. The chain links TRBV28 to TRBJ1-2; TRBD1 aligns across 7 bases. V lost 5 bases and J lost 6; bases outside the gene matches: 18. Germline CDR1 is MDHEN and CDR2 is SYDVKM. The CDR3 is 17 amino acids. This CDR3 reads CASSPGGQNKLYDGYTF. The CDR3 DNA reads as TGTGCCAGCAGTCCTGGGGGACAGAACAAACTTTACGATGGCTACACCTTC.

A few counts support this clone. This sequence joins TRBV10-2 and TRBJ2-1; 8 bases align to TRBD2. J gave up 2 bases and V 2 bases, and 8 bases lay outside the gene matches. The CDR3 has 17 residues. Germline V gene sequence: CDR1 WSHSY, CDR2 SAAADI. CDR3 loop: CASSELGGRSPYNEQFF. The CDR3 DNA is TGCGCCAGCAGTGAGCTGGGCGGGAGGAGCCCCTACAATGAGCAGTTCTTC.

The chain joins TRBV6-5 to TRBJ1-3; a weak D match, TRBD1 (5 bases). Germline values: CDR1 MNHEY, CDR2 SVGAGI. The V end was cut by 8 bases, the J end by 3 bases, with 11 bases between. CDR3 length equals 13 residues. Here the CDR3 DNA reads TGTGCCAGCGGGGAGGGACTTGGAAACACCATATATTTT. As protein: CASGEGLGNTIYF.

The CDR3 DNA reads TGCGCCAGCAGCTTGGCCCCAGGCTCTGGAAACACCATATATTTT. It specifies CASSLAPGSGNTIYF. The V gene is TRBV5-1, the J gene TRBJ1-3; no definite D call. The CDR3 has 15 residues. Trimming shortened V by 0 bases and J by 0 bases, and 7 bases separated the two germline ends. Germline values: CDR1 SGHRS, CDR2 YFSETQ. Complete variable domain (other parts from reference TRBV5-1 and TRBJ1-3): KAGVTQTPRYLIKTRGQQVTLSCSPISGHRSVSWYQQTPGQGLQFLFEYFSETQRNKGNFPGRFSGRQFSNSRSEMNVSTLELGDSALYLCASSLAPGSGNTIYFGEGSWLTVV.

This clone was recorded a few times. The rearrangement joins TRBV9 to TRBJ2-7; 10 nucleotides line up with TRBD1. With 4 bases clipped from V and 6 bases from J, the junction kept 10 bases outside the gene matches. Germline assignment: CDR1 SGDLS and CDR2 YYNGEE. The length of the CDR3 is 15 residues. DNA of the CDR3: TGTGCCAGCAGCAGACAGGACAGGGGGGCCGCCGAGCAGTACTTC. Residues: CASSRQDRGAAEQYF.

This chain links TRBV4-1 with TRBJ1-2; tentatively, D is TRBD1 (6 bases). The CDR3 is 17 amino acids. CDR1 and CDR2 (germline): MGHRA, YSYEKL. V lost 0 bases, J lost 8 bases, and 22 bases lay in between. The CDR3 reads CASSQDWGSGGLRGYTF. The CDR3 DNA reads TGCGCCAGCAGCCAAGACTGGGGTTCGGGGGGGCTGAGGGGCTACACCTTC.

The rearrangement joins TRBV28 to TRBJ2-7; the D gene is possibly TRBD2 (5 bases). This CDR3 spans 14 amino acids. The germline V gene encodes CDR1 MDHEN and CDR2 SYDVKM. V lost 9 bases and J 1 base, leaving 16 bases between the germline ends. The chain's CDR3 is CASYRPGKSYEQYF. The CDR3 coding sequence is TGTGCCAGTTACCGACCGGGGAAATCCTACGAGCAGTACTTC.

This clone was seen a handful of times. V and J are TRBV28 and TRBJ2-3, with 7 bases lining up with TRBD2. The CDR3 length is 13 residues. Trimming cost V 6 bases and J 1 base; bases outside gene matches: 1. Germline lookup yields CDR1 MDHEN and CDR2 SYDVKM. CDR3 nucleotide sequence: TGTGCCAGCAGACGGGGGGGCACAGATACGCAGTATTTT. Translated, it gives CASRRGGTDTQYF.

The chain combines TRBV2 with TRBJ2-3; D is undetermined. The ends were cut back, 6 bases at V and 7 bases at J, with 8 bases in the middle. CDR3 length: 11 amino acids. CDR1 and CDR2 from the germline V gene are SNHLY and FYNNEI. The CDR3 bases are TGTGCCAGCAGCTTAACTAATACGCAGTATTTT. Translating gives CASSLTNTQYF.

This clone was counted a single time. The chain is built from TRBV28 and TRBJ1-3; no firm D call. Trimming shortened V by 2 bases and J by 0 bases, and 5 bases separated the two germline ends. The germline CDR1 and CDR2 sequences are MDHEN and SYDVKM. This CDR3 region has 14 residues. The CDR3 sequence: CASSLQASGNTIYF. The CDR3 DNA reads as TGTGCCAGCAGTTTACAGGCCTCTGGAAACACCATATATTTT.

The CDR3 nucleotides read TGTGCCTGGAGTAGCAGGGCGCAGGGTAGTCCCCAGCATTTT. This codes for CAWSSRAQGSPQHF. The gene calls are TRBV30 and TRBJ1-5; D perhaps matches TRBD1 (5 bases). The germline gives CDR1 GTSNPN, CDR2 SVGIG (reference sequence). V lost 2 bases and J 10 bases, leaving 18 bases between the germline ends. This CDR3 comprises 14 residues.

The CDR3 DNA reads TGTGCCAGCAGTGATAAGGGGGGGGCTACCTACGAGCAGTACTTC. Amino acid sequence: CASSDKGGATYEQYF. V and J are TRBV2 and TRBJ2-7, with D possibly being TRBD2 (7 bases). Germline CDR1 and CDR2: SNHLY and FYNNEI. The germline V and J ends were trimmed by 3 bases and 2 bases, with 14 bases remaining between them. The length of the CDR3 is 15 residues.